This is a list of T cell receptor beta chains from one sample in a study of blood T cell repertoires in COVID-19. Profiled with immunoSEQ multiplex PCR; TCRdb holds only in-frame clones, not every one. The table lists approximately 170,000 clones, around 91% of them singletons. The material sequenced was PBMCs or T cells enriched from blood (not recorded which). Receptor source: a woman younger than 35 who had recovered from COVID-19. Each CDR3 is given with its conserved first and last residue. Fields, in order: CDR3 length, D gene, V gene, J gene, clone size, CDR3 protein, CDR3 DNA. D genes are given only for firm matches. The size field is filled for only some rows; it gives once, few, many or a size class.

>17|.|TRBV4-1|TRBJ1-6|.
CASSQVSGKNKASPLHF
TGCGCCAGCAGCCAAGTTTCAGGAAAGAATAAAGCTTCACCCCTCCACTTT
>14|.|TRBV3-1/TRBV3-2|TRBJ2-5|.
CASSQGGIGETQYF
TGTGCCAGCAGCCAAGGAGGGATTGGAGAGACCCAGTACTTC
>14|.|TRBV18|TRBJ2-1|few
CASSPQGVGGEQFF
TGTGCCAGCTCACCTCAGGGCGTGGGGGGTGAGCAGTTCTTC
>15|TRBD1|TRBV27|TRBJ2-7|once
CASRSKTEQGGEQYF
TGTGCCAGCAGAAGCAAGACCGAACAGGGGGGAGAGCAGTACTTC
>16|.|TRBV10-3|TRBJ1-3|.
CAISESKGVEGNTIYF
TGTGCCATCAGTGAGTCGAAGGGGGTAGAAGGAAACACCATATATTTT
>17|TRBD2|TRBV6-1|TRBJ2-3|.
CASSEPGRGGWADTQYF
TGTGCCAGCAGTGAACCCGGTCGGGGGGGCTGGGCAGATACGCAGTATTTT
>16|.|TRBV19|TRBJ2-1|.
CASRVGLSIAYNEQFF
TGTGCCAGTAGGGTGGGACTCTCGATAGCCTACAATGAGCAGTTCTTC
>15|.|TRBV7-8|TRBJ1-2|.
CASSSREGGLYGYTF
TGTGCCAGCAGCTCCCGCGAGGGCGGACTCTATGGCTACACCTTC
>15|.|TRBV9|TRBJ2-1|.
CASSVASKSYNEQFF
TGTGCCAGCAGCGTAGCGAGCAAGTCGTACAATGAGCAGTTCTTC
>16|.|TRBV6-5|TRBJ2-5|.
CASSSHPWGSQETQYF
TGTGCCAGCAGTTCCCACCCATGGGGCAGCCAAGAGACCCAGTACTTC
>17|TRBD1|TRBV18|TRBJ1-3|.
CASSPGQGASSGNTIYF
TGTGCCAGCTCACCCGGCCAGGGGGCCTCTTCGGGAAACACCATATATTTT
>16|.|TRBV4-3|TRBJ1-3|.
CASSQDSGSGGNTIYF
TGCGCCAGCAGCCAAGATTCGGGATCAGGTGGAAACACCATATATTTT
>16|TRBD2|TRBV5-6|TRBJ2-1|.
CASSVTGTSAYNEQFF
TGTGCCAGCAGCGTCACCGGGACTAGCGCATACAATGAGCAGTTCTTC
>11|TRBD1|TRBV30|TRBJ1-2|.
CAWETGYGYTF
TGTGCCTGGGAGACAGGGTATGGCTACACCTTC
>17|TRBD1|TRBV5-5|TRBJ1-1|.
CASSLPGQGAMNTEAFF
TGTGCCAGCAGCTTACCTGGACAGGGGGCTATGAACACTGAAGCTTTCTTT
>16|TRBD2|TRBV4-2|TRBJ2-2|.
CASTPSPAGDTGELFF
TGTGCCAGCACCCCATCCCCAGCGGGAGACACCGGGGAGCTGTTTTTT
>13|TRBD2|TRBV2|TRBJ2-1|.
CAGGGGSWDEQFF
TGTGCGGGGGGAGGCGGGAGTTGGGATGAGCAGTTCTTC
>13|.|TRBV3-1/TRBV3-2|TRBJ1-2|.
CASSQELNYGYTF
TGTGCCAGCAGCCAAGAACTGAACTATGGCTACACCTTC
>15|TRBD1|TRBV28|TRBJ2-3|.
CASSLRTGFTDTQYF
TGTGCCAGCAGTTTAAGGACAGGGTTCACAGATACGCAGTATTTT
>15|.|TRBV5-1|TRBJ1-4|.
CASSLGRGTNEKLFF
TGCGCCAGCAGCTTGGGAAGGGGGACAAATGAAAAACTGTTTTTT
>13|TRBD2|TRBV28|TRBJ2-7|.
CASSPGLAGEQYF
TGTGCCAGCAGTCCGGGACTAGCGGGCGAGCAGTACTTC
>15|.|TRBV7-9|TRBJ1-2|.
CASSRGDFDTYGYTF
TGTGCCAGCAGCCGCGGGGACTTTGATACCTATGGCTACACCTTC
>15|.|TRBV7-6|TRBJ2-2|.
CASSLKQGQTGELFF
TGTGCCAGCAGCCTAAAGCAGGGGCAGACCGGGGAGCTGTTTTTT
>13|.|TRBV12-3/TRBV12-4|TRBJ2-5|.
CASTPTGRETQYF
TGTGCCAGCACCCCGACAGGGAGGGAGACCCAGTACTTC
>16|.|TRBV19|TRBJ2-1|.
CASSIDRWASYNEQFF
TGTGCCAGTAGTATAGATCGGTGGGCGTCCTACAATGAGCAGTTCTTC
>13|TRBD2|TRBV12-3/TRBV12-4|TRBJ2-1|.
CASKTSGEDEQFF
TGTGCCAGCAAAACTAGCGGGGAGGATGAGCAGTTCTTC
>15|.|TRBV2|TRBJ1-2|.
CASTQDSLAGYGYTF
TGTGCCAGCACCCAGGACTCCCTTGCGGGCTATGGCTACACCTTC
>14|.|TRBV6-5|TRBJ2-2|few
CASMVQRNTGELFF
TGTGCCAGCATGGTACAGAGGAACACCGGGGAGCTGTTTTTT
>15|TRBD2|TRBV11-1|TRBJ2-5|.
CASSSRLAGEGTQYF
TGTGCCAGCAGCTCGAGACTAGCGGGAGAGGGGACCCAGTACTTC
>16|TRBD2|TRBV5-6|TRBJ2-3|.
CASSLGVGRATDTQYF
TGTGCCAGCAGCTTGGGGGTCGGGAGGGCCACAGATACGCAGTATTTT
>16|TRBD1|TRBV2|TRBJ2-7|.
CASSFNRGSTSYEQYF
TGTGCCAGCAGCTTTAACAGGGGGAGTACCTCCTACGAGCAGTACTTC
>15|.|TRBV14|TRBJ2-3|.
CASSLKLDTSDTQYF
TGTGCCAGCAGCTTAAAACTCGACACTTCAGATACGCAGTATTTT
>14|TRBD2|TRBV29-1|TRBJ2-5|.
CSVEKKLAGGHQYF
TGCAGCGTTGAAAAAAAACTAGCGGGAGGCCACCAGTACTTC
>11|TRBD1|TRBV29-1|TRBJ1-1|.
CSVVGQGKAFF
TGCAGCGTGGTCGGACAGGGAAAAGCTTTCTTT
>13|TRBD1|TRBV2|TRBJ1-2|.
CATPGQGARGYTF
TGTGCCACTCCGGGACAGGGGGCGCGGGGCTACACCTTC
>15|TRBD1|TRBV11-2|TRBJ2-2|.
CASSLGTGIPGELFF
TGTGCCAGCAGCTTGGGGACAGGTATCCCCGGGGAGCTGTTTTTT
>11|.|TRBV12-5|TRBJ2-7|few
CASGLAYEQYF
TGTGCTAGTGGTTTGGCATACGAGCAGTACTTC
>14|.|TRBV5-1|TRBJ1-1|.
CASSLVGAGGEAFF
TGCGCCAGCAGCTTGGTCGGGGCGGGGGGTGAAGCTTTCTTT
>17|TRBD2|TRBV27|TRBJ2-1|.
CASSLGFPSGYYNEQFF
TGTGCCAGCAGTTTGGGGTTCCCTAGCGGATACTACAATGAGCAGTTCTTC
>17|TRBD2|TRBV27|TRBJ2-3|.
CASSTTLAGVRTDTQYF
TGTGCCAGCAGTACGACCCTAGCGGGAGTTCGCACAGATACGCAGTATTTT
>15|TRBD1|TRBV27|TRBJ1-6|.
CASSATGFYNSPLHF
TGTGCCAGCAGCGCGACAGGGTTCTATAATTCACCCCTCCACTTT
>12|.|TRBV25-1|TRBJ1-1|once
CASRWGVTEAFF
TGTGCCAGCAGATGGGGGGTCACTGAAGCTTTCTTT
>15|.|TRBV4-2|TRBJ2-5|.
CASSQVPSGQETQYF
TGTGCCAGCAGCCAAGTTCCTAGTGGACAAGAGACCCAGTACTTC
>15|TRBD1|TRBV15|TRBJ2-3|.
CATSRGQGQTDTQYF
TGTGCCACCAGCAGGGGACAGGGCCAAACAGATACGCAGTATTTT
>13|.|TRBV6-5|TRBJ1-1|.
CASSYSRRGEAFF
TGTGCCAGCAGTTACTCGAGAAGGGGCGAAGCTTTCTTT
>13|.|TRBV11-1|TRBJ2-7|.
CASSLASTYEQYF
TGTGCCAGCAGCTTAGCGTCTACCTACGAGCAGTACTTC
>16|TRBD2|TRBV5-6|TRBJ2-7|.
CASSWGTSGSVYEQYF
TGTGCCAGCAGCTGGGGGACTAGCGGGAGTGTCTACGAGCAGTACTTC
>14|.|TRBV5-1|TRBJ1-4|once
CASSWTSENEKLFF
TGCGCCAGCAGCTGGACTTCGGAGAATGAAAAACTGTTTTTT
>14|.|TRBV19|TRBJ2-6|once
CASKPRSGANVLTF
TGTGCCAGTAAGCCCCGCTCTGGGGCCAACGTCCTGACTTTC
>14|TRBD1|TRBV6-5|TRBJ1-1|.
CASSYSGTATEAFF
TGTGCCAGCAGTTACTCCGGGACAGCTACCGAAGCTTTCTTT
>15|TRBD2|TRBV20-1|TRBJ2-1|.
CSAIDLVLAVNEQFF
TGCAGTGCTATTGACCTGGTGCTAGCGGTGAATGAGCAGTTCTTC
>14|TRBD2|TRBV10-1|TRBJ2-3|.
CARGTSGSTDTQYF
TGCGCCAGAGGGACTAGCGGTAGCACAGATACGCAGTATTTT
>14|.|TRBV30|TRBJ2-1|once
CAWSVLATYNEQFF
TGTGCCTGGAGTGTACTAGCTACCTACAATGAGCAGTTCTTC
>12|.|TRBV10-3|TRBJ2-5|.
CAISEREETQYF
TGTGCCATCAGTGAACGGGAAGAGACCCAGTACTTC